This record concerns one T cell receptor beta chain sequence. The Seattle site enrolled patients during active infection and followed them longitudinally. Trimming removed 3 bases from V and 2 bases from J; junction bases left unmatched: 13. This CDR3 is 16 amino acids long. Germline V lookup: CDR1 GTSNPN, CDR2 SVGIG (reference sequence). Profiled with immunoSEQ multiplex PCR; TCRdb holds only in-frame clones, not every one. The data hold 250,000 to 350,000 clones, with about nine tenths observed a single time. The data were obtained in a study of blood T cell repertoires in COVID-19. Study background: Samples taken during acute and convalescent COVID-19 were collected in the United States, Italy and Spain.

The sample consisted of peripheral blood. The chain employs TRBV30 and TRBJ2-7; 7 bases map to TRBD1. The clonotype originates from a woman aged 50 to 60 with COVID-19, enrolled during active disease. DNA for the CDR3: TGTGCCTGGAGAAGAATACAGGGGACCATTACCTACGAGCAGTACTTC. Amino acids: CAWRRIQGTITYEQYF. Complete variable domain (other parts from reference TRBV30 and TRBJ2-7): SQTIHQWPATLVQPVGSPLSLECTVEGTSNPNLYWYRQAAGRGLQLLFYSVGIGQISSEVPQNLSASRPQDRQFILSSKKLLLSDSGFYLCAWRRIQGTITYEQYFGPGTRLTVT.